This is a list of T cell receptor beta chains from one sample in a study of T cell clonotyping in hematopoietic cell transplantation. Profiling relied on immunoSEQ multiplex PCR, and the TCRdb table lists in-frame clones only, not all of them. Of fewer than 40,000 clones detected, about 87% appear once; the ten largest clones hold approximately 2%. Sequencing input: peripheral blood mononuclear cells. These receptor sequences come from a woman aged 40 to 55 in good health. Some clones in this sample may be carry-over from other donors' samples. CDR3s include the opening cysteine and the closing phenylalanine or tryptophan. A D gene is named only where the DNA matches it firmly. Not all rows give a size; the values are once, few, many and, for expanded clones, a class.

>TRBD2|once|TRBJ2-7|TRBV6-5
TGTGCCAGCAGTCTTCTAGCGGGAAGGTACGAGCAGTACTTC
CASSLLAGRYEQYF
>TRBD1|once|TRBJ1-2|TRBV25-1
TGTGCCAGCGGACCAGGGGGGCTAAACTATGGCTACACCTTC
CASGPGGLNYGYTF
>-|-|TRBJ2-2|TRBV6-5
TGTGCCAGCAGTTATGGGGGGAGCCTCACCGGGGAGCTGTTTTTT
CASSYGGSLTGELFF
>TRBD1|-|TRBJ1-1|TRBV28
TGTGCCAGCAGACAGGGGGCGAATGAAGCTTTCTTT
CASRQGANEAFF
>-|-|TRBJ1-4|TRBV5-1
TGCGCCAGCAGCTTGATGGGAGGCAGGGATGGGGAAAAACTGTTTTTT
CASSLMGGRDGEKLFF
>TRBD2|-|TRBJ2-7|TRBV11-2
TGTGCCAGCAGCTTGGGACTAGCGGAGTCCTACGAGCAGTACTTC
CASSLGLAESYEQYF
>-|-|TRBJ2-3|TRBV7-8
TGTGCCAGCAGCCCAATTACAGATACGCAGTATTTT
CASSPITDTQYF
>-|few|TRBJ2-7|TRBV30
TGTGCCTGGTCGCGTACCTACGAGCAGTACTTC
CAWSRTYEQYF
>TRBD2|-|TRBJ2-1|TRBV6-5
TGTGCCAGCAGTTTGACTAGCGGGGGGATAGGGAGACAGTTCTTC
CASSLTSGGIGRQFF
>TRBD2|-|TRBJ2-7|TRBV9
TGTGCCAGCAGCGTAGCTAGCGGGGGATACTACGAGCAGTACTTC
CASSVASGGYYEQYF
>TRBD1|-|TRBJ1-5|TRBV10-3
TGTGCCATCAGTGCCGGACAGGGGGATTTTCAGCCCCAGCATTTT
CAISAGQGDFQPQHF
>-|-|TRBJ2-7|TRBV7-8
TGTGCCAGCAGTCGAGGGGCCTACGAGCAGTACTTC
CASSRGAYEQYF
>-|few|TRBJ1-2|TRBV7-6
TGTGCCAGCAGCTTAGCGGTGACTGATGGCTACACCTTC
CASSLAVTDGYTF
>-|-|TRBJ2-7|TRBV7-2
TGTGCCAGCAGCTTAGGCGCTTCCAACTCCTACGAGCAGTACTTC
CASSLGASNSYEQYF
>-|-|TRBJ2-2|TRBV30
TGTGCCTGGAGGCCATGGGCAGGGGACACCGGGGAGCTGTTTTTT
CAWRPWAGDTGELFF
>-|-|TRBJ2-3|TRBV2
TGTGCCAGCAGTTCTCTAGCAACGCGCACAGATACGCAGTATTTT
CASSSLATRTDTQYF
>TRBD1|few|TRBJ1-2|TRBV14
TGTGCCAGCAGCCCCTCGAAGACAGGGACGGGGGGCTACACCTTC
CASSPSKTGTGGYTF
>-|-|TRBJ2-1|TRBV25-1
TGTGCCAGCACTAATCCCAGTGGGAATGAGCAGTTCTTC
CASTNPSGNEQFF
>-|once|TRBJ2-2|TRBV6-6
TGTGCCAGCAGTAAGACATGGGACGTCTCCGGGGAGCTGTTTTTT
CASSKTWDVSGELFF
>-|-|TRBJ1-4|TRBV25-1
TGTGCCAGCAGTGATGGGGTTAAGGCAACTAATGAAAAACTGTTTTTT
CASSDGVKATNEKLFF
>-|-|TRBJ1-1|TRBV30
TGTGCCTGGAGTGAGGGCCGAATGAACACTGAAGCTTTCTTT
CAWSEGRMNTEAFF
>-|-|TRBJ2-1|TRBV7-3
TGTGCCAGCAGCGACGGACCATCAGTGCAGTACAATGAGCAGTTCTTC
CASSDGPSVQYNEQFF
>-|-|TRBJ1-2|TRBV18
TGTGCCAGCTCACCCTTGGGGGACGGCTACACCTTC
CASSPLGDGYTF
>TRBD1|-|TRBJ1-2|TRBV19
TGTGCCAGTAGGGGGGACAGTAGCTACTATGGCTACACCTTC
CASRGDSSYYGYTF